Listed below are T cell receptor beta chains from one sample, sequenced in a study of shared clonotypes between healthy human individuals. Data came from immunoSEQ multiplex PCR; TCRdb stores just in-frame clones and leaves some out. The table includes about 690,000 clones, 90% detected once. The specimen was memory CD8+ T cells from PBMCs. These receptors were taken from a man younger than 35 in good health. Some clones in this sample may be carry-over from other donors' samples. Both conserved end residues are part of each CDR3. Fields, in order: clone size, V gene, J gene, D gene, CDR3 protein, CDR3 DNA. A D gene is named only where the DNA matches it firmly. The size entry is marked missing in some rows and otherwise reads once, few, many or a size class.

size: NA; V: TRBV29-1; J: TRBJ2-2; D: TRBD1; CDR3: CSVGDSYLSFNTGELFF; DNA: TGCAGCGTTGGGGACAGCTATCTATCCTTTAACACCGGGGAGCTGTTTTTT
size: NA; V: TRBV27; J: TRBJ2-7; D: TRBD1; CDR3: CASSFLLPTGNYEQYF; DNA: TGTGCCAGCAGTTTTCTACTTCCGACAGGGAACTACGAGCAGTACTTC
size: NA; V: TRBV9; J: TRBJ2-2; D: TRBD2; CDR3: CASSAGTSVFGGELFF; DNA: TGTGCCAGCAGCGCTGGGACTAGCGTCTTTGGCGGGGAGCTGTTTTTT
size: NA; V: TRBV4-1; J: TRBJ2-7; D: TRBD2; CDR3: CASSQVRGGSSEQYF; DNA: TGCGCCAGCAGCCAAGTCCGGGGGGGTTCCTCCGAGCAGTACTTC
size: NA; V: TRBV5-8; J: TRBJ2-2; D: NA; CDR3: CASSLARGMAGELFF; DNA: TGTGCCAGCAGCTTGGCCAGGGGAATGGCCGGGGAGCTGTTTTTT
size: NA; V: TRBV6-5; J: TRBJ1-1; D: NA; CDR3: CASSYSRTEAFF; DNA: TGTGCCAGCAGTTACTCGCGGACAGAAGCTTTCTTT
size: NA; V: TRBV19; J: TRBJ2-6; D: TRBD1; CDR3: CASSATRSRTGGPSGANVLTF; DNA: TGTGCCAGTAGTGCAACAAGATCTAGGACAGGGGGCCCCTCTGGGGCCAACGTCCTGACTTTC
size: NA; V: TRBV7-9; J: TRBJ1-2; D: NA; CDR3: CASSYGWDGYTF; DNA: TGTGCCAGCAGCTACGGGTGGGATGGCTACACCTTC
size: once; V: TRBV10-3; J: TRBJ2-5; D: NA; CDR3: CAISITGLQETQYF; DNA: TGTGCCATCAGTATAACAGGGCTACAAGAGACCCAGTACTTC
size: NA; V: TRBV29-1; J: TRBJ2-7; D: NA; CDR3: CSVDWGRGNYEQYF; DNA: TGCAGCGTTGACTGGGGCAGGGGAAACTACGAGCAGTACTTC
size: NA; V: TRBV19; J: TRBJ2-1; D: NA; CDR3: CASSATYNEQFF; DNA: TGTGCCAGTAGTGCTACGTACAATGAGCAGTTCTTC
size: NA; V: TRBV6-5; J: TRBJ2-7; D: NA; CDR3: CASSPPGYEQYF; DNA: TGTGCCAGCAGCCCCCCCGGCTACGAGCAGTACTTC
size: NA; V: TRBV18; J: TRBJ2-5; D: NA; CDR3: CASSPFNSGSETQYF; DNA: TGTGCCAGCTCACCATTTAATTCGGGGTCAGAGACCCAGTACTTC
size: once; V: TRBV27; J: TRBJ1-1; D: TRBD1; CDR3: CASSTGTGYTEAFF; DNA: TGTGCCAGCAGTACCGGGACAGGGTACACTGAAGCTTTCTTT
size: NA; V: TRBV4-2; J: TRBJ2-3; D: NA; CDR3: CASSQDLQAGTDTQYF; DNA: TGTGCCAGCAGCCAAGATCTGCAGGCGGGTACAGATACGCAGTATTTT
size: once; V: TRBV28; J: TRBJ1-1; D: NA; CDR3: CASRLGWNTEAFF; DNA: TGTGCCAGCCGTTTAGGGTGGAACACTGAAGCTTTCTTT
size: few; V: TRBV30; J: TRBJ2-7; D: NA; CDR3: CAWNRAYEQYF; DNA: TGTGCCTGGAACAGGGCCTACGAGCAGTACTTC
size: few; V: TRBV5-5; J: TRBJ2-1; D: TRBD1; CDR3: CASSLWTGGYNEQFF; DNA: TGTGCCAGCAGCTTGTGGACAGGGGGATACAATGAGCAGTTCTTC
size: NA; V: TRBV21-1; J: TRBJ1-5; D: NA; CDR3: CPSCGGSNQPQHF; DNA: TGTCCCTCTTGTGGGGGGAGCAATCAGCCCCAGCATTTT
size: NA; V: TRBV29-1; J: TRBJ2-2; D: NA; CDR3: CSGRTGASGELFF; DNA: TGCAGCGGAAGGACGGGCGCGTCCGGGGAGCTGTTTTTT
size: NA; V: TRBV28; J: TRBJ2-7; D: NA; CDR3: CASSFRRVSEQYF; DNA: TGTGCCAGCAGTTTCCGGCGTGTGAGCGAGCAGTACTTC
size: NA; V: TRBV6-1; J: TRBJ2-5; D: TRBD2; CDR3: CASRSGRDFIETQYF; DNA: TGTGCCAGCCGTAGCGGGAGGGACTTCATCGAGACCCAGTACTTC
size: once; V: TRBV11-2; J: TRBJ2-1; D: NA; CDR3: CASSDDGTPYNEQFF; DNA: TGTGCCAGCAGCGACGACGGGACACCGTACAATGAGCAGTTCTTC
size: NA; V: TRBV19; J: TRBJ2-1; D: NA; CDR3: CASGRSSYNEQFF; DNA: TGTGCCAGTGGGCGAAGCTCCTACAATGAGCAGTTCTTC
size: NA; V: TRBV5-6; J: TRBJ1-1; D: TRBD1; CDR3: CASSRRTGPLSNTEAFF; DNA: TGTGCCAGCAGCCGTCGGACAGGGCCTCTCTCGAACACTGAAGCTTTCTTT
size: NA; V: TRBV19; J: TRBJ1-1; D: NA; CDR3: CASGGNTEAFF; DNA: TGTGCCAGCGGGGGGAACACTGAAGCTTTCTTT
size: NA; V: TRBV9; J: TRBJ2-2; D: NA; CDR3: CASSVGAGTNTGELFF; DNA: TGTGCCAGCAGCGTAGGTGCCGGGACGAACACCGGGGAGCTGTTTTTT
size: NA; V: TRBV28; J: TRBJ2-7; D: NA; CDR3: CASSGNAYEQYF; DNA: TGTGCCAGCAGCGGAAATGCCTACGAGCAGTACTTC
size: NA; V: TRBV2; J: TRBJ2-6; D: NA; CDR3: CASIGRAGTASGANVLTF; DNA: TGTGCCAGCATTGGTCGGGCAGGGACGGCCTCTGGGGCCAACGTCCTGACTTTC
size: NA; V: TRBV9; J: TRBJ1-1; D: TRBD1; CDR3: CASSVGGTGFGGTEAFF; DNA: TGTGCCAGCAGCGTAGGTGGGACAGGGTTCGGTGGCACTGAAGCTTTCTTT
size: NA; V: TRBV4-1; J: TRBJ2-7; D: NA; CDR3: CASSLKGLEQYF; DNA: TGCGCCAGCAGCCTCAAGGGCTTGGAGCAGTACTTC